This T cell receptor beta chain was observed in a study of post-analysis software for immune sequencing data. For the study at large: The disease courses spanned relapsing-remitting, secondary progressive and progressive-relapsing forms of multiple sclerosis. Whole-study findings and limits: Significantly lower normalized Chao1 diversity was found in patients with multiple sclerosis relative to controls. Strong co-clustering by F measure was seen for same-batch samples. When patients were compared with controls, a handful of TRBV segments were more frequent, TRBV5-6, TRBV5-1 and TRBV20-1 among them.

The CDR3 spans 13 residues. V was clipped by 8 bases and J by 8 bases; unmatched bases: 9. Libraries were made from TCR beta cDNA, and they carried unique molecular identifiers. When roughly 1 to 10 million T cells were used, they gave about 550,000 cDNA molecules. TCRdb ran MiXCR on the PCR reads and lists one entry per CDR3 protein. The sample includes roughly 540,000 distinct CDR3 sequences, around 36% of them seen just once. A word on this clonotype: What it binds is unknown.

The sample taken for sequencing was blood. The receptor comes from a girl aged 2 to 17 with multiple sclerosis. The rearrangement links TRBV12-3 or TRBV12-4 to TRBJ1-2; 9 bases agree with TRBD1. The CDR3 loop reads CASWDRVTQGYTF. CDR3 nucleotides: TGTGCCAGCTGGGACAGGGTTACGCAGGGCTACACCTTC.